The TCR beta chain under discussion was sequenced for a study of blood T cells in healthy people across ages. Sample-barcoded 5' priming and a J-beta primer mix drove a second PCR of roughly 7 to 11 cycles. TCRdb independently ran MiXCR on the 5' RACE reads; one entry per CDR3 protein. The top ten clones hold 25% to 35% of a sample with about 900,000 distinct CDR3 sequences, 62% of them seen once. Concerning this clonotype itself: The antigen remains unidentified.

Study outcomes and limitations: Observed TCR beta diversity per million T cells went down as age went up. This fall followed a roughly linear course with age.

V dropped 0 bases and J dropped 4; count of bases not matched to a gene: 5. Germline-derived CDR1 and CDR2 are MRHNA and SNTAGT. The CDR3 has 16 residues. This clonotype was sampled from a man aged 25 to 40 in good health. The source material was blood. The chain couples TRBV6-4 to TRBJ1-2; 10 bases agree with TRBD1. CDR3 loop: CASSDSTGTGVYGYTF. As DNA, the CDR3 is TGTGCCAGCAGTGACTCGACCGGGACAGGGGTCTATGGCTACACCTTC.